This T cell receptor beta chain comes out of a study of circulating and synovial CD4+ cells in juvenile arthritis. Sequenced by immunoSEQ multiplex PCR; TCRdb stores in-frame clones only, minus some. The sample holds 30,000 to 40,000 clones, nearly 95% seen once. There are 14 residues in the CDR3. Germline CDR1 SGHTA, CDR2 FQGNSA. The trim removed 5 bases at V and 5 bases at J, leaving 7 bases unmatched. Donors were patients with active juvenile idiopathic arthritis. About this clone: Its antigen is not identified.

Findings of the study overall: Traditional Vbeta family usage analysis missed the pathogenic-like versus bulk difference. Compared with bulk blood, circulating pathogenic-like lymphocytes shared substantially more CDR3 sequences with synovial T cells.

The rearrangement links TRBV7-2 to TRBJ2-5; TRBD2 aligns across 8 bases. Sequencing input: CD4+ T cells from blood. This clonotype was obtained from a human donor with juvenile idiopathic arthritis. CDR3 loop: CASSQQAGAETQYF. DNA for the CDR3: TGTGCCAGCAGCCAACAAGCGGGAGCTGAGACCCAGTACTTC.